This T cell receptor (beta chain) was identified during a study of blood T cell repertoires in COVID-19. The wider study: Sample material is recorded as cDNA or gDNA derived from T cells, B-cell-depleted T cells, or PBMCs.

The ends lost 4 bases at V and 1 base at J; junction bases unmatched: 2. CDR1 is KGHDR, CDR2 SFDVKD, per germline. This CDR3 is built from 15 residues. Per the original data handling: Nucleated cell number was recorded as an estimate derived from reference gene primer amplification. Sequenced by immunoSEQ multiplex PCR; TCRdb stores in-frame clones only, minus some. The DNA was the basis for D and trimming; V, J and clone size are from that table. The sample contains approximately 69,000 clones, approximately 86% of which appear only once. This clonotype originated in a man aged 50 to 60 with acute or convalescent COVID-19. Material for sequencing was peripheral blood. J is TRBJ2-4 and V is TRBV24-1; 8 bases align to TRBD1. The CDR3 DNA is TGTGCCACCAGTGAGCGGGACAGGGCCAAAAACATTCAGTACTTC. Translating gives CATSERDRAKNIQYF.